The clone carrying this TCR beta chain was seen more than once but under ten times. The antigen remains unidentified. Sequenced by immunoSEQ multiplex PCR; TCRdb stores in-frame clones only, minus some. The sample comprises roughly 28,000 clones, 80% of which are singletons, and less than 9.5% rests with the top ten. Noted time point: week 23, last vaccination. Topical imiquimod accompanied each vaccine dose, which consisted of 300 ug of mutant IDH1 20-mer peptide. Trimming pared 3 bases from V and 3 bases from J, leaving 11 bases between. The germline V gene has CDR1 SNHLY and CDR2 FYNNEI. The CDR3 is 14 amino acids. These data are taken from a study of a mutant IDH1 vaccine in newly diagnosed glioma. Overall study context: Those enrolled had earlier been treated with radiotherapy, temozolomide, or both, mostly both.

The clonotype originates from a woman younger than 35 with glioma. The gene calls are TRBV2 and TRBJ1-1; D is unclear. The sample was PBMCs, taken from a glioma patient whose treatment included an IDH1 peptide vaccine. CDR3 amino acids: CASSELRWDTEAFF. For the CDR3, the DNA is TGTGCCAGCAGTGAGTTGCGGTGGGACACTGAAGCTTTCTTT.